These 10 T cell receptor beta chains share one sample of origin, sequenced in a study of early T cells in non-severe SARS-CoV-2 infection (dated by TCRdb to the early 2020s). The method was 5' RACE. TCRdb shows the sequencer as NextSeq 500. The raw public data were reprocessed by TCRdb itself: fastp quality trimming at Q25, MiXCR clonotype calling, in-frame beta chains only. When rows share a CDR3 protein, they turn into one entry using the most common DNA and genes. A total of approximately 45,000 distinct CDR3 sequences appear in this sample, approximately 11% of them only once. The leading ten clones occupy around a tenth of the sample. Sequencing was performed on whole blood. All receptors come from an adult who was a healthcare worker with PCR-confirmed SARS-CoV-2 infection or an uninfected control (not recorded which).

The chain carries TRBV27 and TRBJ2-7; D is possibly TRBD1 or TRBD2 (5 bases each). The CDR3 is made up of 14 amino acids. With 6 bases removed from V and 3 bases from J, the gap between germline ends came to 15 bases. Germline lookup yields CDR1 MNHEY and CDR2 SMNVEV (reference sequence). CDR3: CASSWILGRYEQYF. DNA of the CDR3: TGTGCCAGCAGCTGGATACTGGGACGCTACGAGCAGTACTTC.

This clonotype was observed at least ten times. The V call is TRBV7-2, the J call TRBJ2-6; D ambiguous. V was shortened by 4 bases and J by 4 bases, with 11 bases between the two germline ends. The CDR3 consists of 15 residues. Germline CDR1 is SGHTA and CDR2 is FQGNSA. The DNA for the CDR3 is TGTGCCAGCAGCTCAAACCTGGGCGGGGCCAACGTCCTGACTTTC. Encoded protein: CASSSNLGGANVLTF.

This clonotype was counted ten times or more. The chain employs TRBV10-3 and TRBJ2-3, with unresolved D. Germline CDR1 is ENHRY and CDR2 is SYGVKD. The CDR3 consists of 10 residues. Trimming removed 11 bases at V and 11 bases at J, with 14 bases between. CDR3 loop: CAVGRMEQYF. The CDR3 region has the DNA TGTGCCGTAGGTCGGATGGAGCAGTATTTT.

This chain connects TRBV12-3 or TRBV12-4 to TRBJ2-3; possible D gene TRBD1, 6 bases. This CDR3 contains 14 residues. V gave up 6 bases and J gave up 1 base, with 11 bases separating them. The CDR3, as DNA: TGTGCCAGCAGGGGGGCGCGGGGCACAGATACGCAGTATTTT. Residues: CASRGARGTDTQYF.

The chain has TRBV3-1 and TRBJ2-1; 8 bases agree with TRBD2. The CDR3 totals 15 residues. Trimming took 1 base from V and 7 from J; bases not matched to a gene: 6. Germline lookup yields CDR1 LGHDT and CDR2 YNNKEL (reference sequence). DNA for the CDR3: TGTGCCAGCAGCCAAGTTCAGCGGGGGTGGAATGAGCAGTTCTTC. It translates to CASSQVQRGWNEQFF.

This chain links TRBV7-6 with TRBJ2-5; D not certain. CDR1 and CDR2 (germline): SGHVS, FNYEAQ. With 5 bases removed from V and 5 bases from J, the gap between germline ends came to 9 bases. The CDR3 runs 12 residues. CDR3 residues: CASSNSWETQYF. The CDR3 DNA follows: TGTGCCAGCAGCAACTCCTGGGAGACCCAGTACTTC.

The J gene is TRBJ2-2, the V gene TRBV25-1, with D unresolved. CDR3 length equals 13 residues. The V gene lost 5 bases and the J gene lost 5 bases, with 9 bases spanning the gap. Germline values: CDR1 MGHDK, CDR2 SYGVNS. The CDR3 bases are TGTGCCAGCAGTAGGTCAAATACCGGGGAGCTGTTTTTT. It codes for CASSRSNTGELFF.

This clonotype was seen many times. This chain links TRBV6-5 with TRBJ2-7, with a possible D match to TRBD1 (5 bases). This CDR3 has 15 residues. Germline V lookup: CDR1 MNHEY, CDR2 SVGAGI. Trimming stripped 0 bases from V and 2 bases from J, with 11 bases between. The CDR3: CASSYSLDSAYEQYF. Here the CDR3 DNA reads TGTGCCAGCAGTTACTCACTCGACAGTGCCTACGAGCAGTACTTC.

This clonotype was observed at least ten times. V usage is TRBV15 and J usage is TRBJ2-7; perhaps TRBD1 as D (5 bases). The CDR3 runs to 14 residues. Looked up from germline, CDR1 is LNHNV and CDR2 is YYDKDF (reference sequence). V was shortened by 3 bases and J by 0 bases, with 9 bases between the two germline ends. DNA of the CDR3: TGTGCCACCAGCAGTTTCAGGGCCTCCTACGAGCAGTACTTC. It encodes CATSSFRASYEQYF.

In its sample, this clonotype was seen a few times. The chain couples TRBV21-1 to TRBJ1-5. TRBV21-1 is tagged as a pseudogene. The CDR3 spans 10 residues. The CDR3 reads CASIRQPQHF. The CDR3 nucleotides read TGTGCCAGTATAAGGCAGCCCCAGCATTTT.